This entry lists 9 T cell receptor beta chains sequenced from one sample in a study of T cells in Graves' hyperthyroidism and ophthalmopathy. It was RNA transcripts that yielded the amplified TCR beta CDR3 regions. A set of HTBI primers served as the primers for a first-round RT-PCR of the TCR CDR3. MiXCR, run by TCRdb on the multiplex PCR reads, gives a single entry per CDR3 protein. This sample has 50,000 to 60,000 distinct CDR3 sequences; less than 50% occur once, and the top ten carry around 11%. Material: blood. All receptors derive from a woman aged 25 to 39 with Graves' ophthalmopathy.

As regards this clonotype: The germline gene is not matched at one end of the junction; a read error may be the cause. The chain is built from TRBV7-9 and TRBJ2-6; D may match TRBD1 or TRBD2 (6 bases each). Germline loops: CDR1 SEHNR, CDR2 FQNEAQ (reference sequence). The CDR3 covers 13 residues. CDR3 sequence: CASSSGATGEEAF. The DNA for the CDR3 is TGTGCCAGCAGCTCAGGGGCGACGGGGGAAGAAGCTTTC.

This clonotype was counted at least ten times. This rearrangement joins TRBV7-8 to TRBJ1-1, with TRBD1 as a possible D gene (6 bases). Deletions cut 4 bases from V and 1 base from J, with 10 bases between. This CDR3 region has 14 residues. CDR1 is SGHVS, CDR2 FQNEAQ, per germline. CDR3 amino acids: CASSSRGANTEAFF. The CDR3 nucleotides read TGTGCCAGCAGCTCTCGGGGGGCGAACACTGAAGCTTTCTTT.

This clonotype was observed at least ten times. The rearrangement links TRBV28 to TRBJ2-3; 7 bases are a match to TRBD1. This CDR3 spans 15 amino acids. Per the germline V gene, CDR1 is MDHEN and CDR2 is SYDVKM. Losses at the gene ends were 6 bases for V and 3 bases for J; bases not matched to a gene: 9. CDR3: CASSEGQTLTDTQYF. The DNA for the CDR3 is TGTGCCAGCAGCGAGGGACAGACGTTAACAGATACGCAGTATTTT.

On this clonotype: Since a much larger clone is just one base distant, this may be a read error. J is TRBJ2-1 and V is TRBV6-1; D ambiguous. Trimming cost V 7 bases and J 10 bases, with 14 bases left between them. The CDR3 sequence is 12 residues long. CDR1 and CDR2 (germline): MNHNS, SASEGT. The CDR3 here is CASNGLTREQFF. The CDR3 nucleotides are TGTGCCAGCAATGGATTGACCCGCGAGCAGTTCTTC.

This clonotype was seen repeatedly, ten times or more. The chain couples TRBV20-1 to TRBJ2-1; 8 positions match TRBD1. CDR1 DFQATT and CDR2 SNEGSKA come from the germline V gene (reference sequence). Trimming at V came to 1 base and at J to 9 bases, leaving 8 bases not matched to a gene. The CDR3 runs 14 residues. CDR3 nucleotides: TGCAGTGCTAGAGGGCTGAGGACAGGGTTTGAGCAGTTCTTC. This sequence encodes CSARGLRTGFEQFF.

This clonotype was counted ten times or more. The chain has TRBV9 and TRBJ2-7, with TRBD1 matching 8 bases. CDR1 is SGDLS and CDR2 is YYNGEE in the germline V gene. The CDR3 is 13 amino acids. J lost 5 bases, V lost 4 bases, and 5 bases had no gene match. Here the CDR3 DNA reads TGTGCCAGCAGCATTCAGACAGGGGACGAGCAGTACTTC. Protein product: CASSIQTGDEQYF.

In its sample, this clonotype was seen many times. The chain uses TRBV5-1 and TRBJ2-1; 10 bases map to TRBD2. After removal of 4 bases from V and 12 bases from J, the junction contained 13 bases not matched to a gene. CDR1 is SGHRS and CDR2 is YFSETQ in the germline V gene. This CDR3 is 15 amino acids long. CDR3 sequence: CASSHGYASGSGQFF. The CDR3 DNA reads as TGCGCCAGCAGCCATGGCTACGCTAGCGGGAGCGGGCAGTTCTTC.

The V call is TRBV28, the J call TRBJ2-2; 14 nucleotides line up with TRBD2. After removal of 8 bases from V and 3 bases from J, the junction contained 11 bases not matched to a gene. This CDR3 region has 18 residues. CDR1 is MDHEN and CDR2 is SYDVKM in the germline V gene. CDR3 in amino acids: CASGLGTSGSVYTGELFF. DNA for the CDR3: TGTGCCAGCGGTCTGGGGACTAGCGGGAGTGTTTACACCGGGGAGCTGTTTTTT.

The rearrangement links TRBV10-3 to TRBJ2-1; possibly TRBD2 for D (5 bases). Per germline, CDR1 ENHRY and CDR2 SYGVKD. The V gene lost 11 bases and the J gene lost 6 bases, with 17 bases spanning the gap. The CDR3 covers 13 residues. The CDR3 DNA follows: TGTGCCTGCAGCCAAGACCTAGCCAATGAGCAGTTCTTC. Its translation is CACSQDLANEQFF.